This T cell receptor beta chain derives from a study of technical replicates of blood from a few donors. In germline, CDR1 is SEHNR, CDR2 FQNEAQ (reference sequence). The V and J ends lost 5 bases and 7 bases, in that order; junction bases with no gene match: 13. This CDR3 is 16 amino acids long. This clone was recorded only once. Some clones are missing from TCRdb's copy, which holds only in-frame ones; the method was immunoSEQ multiplex PCR. The repertoire has 75,000 to 90,000 clones, 85% to 95% of them found once; the top ten carry about 0.26%. The TCR originated in a human donor in good health. This chain uses TRBV7-9 with TRBJ1-2; TRBD1 agrees at 10 bases. Sequencing was carried out using T cells isolated from PBMCs. The CDR3 reads CASSIAGTGDLVGYTF. The CDR3 nucleotides are TGTGCCAGCAGCATCGCCGGGACAGGGGATTTGGTTGGCTACACCTTC.